This entry is about one TCR beta chain. Cryopreserved PBMC samples of about 1-10 million cells were used for DNA extraction. The entry originates in a study of long-term antiretroviral therapy in people with HIV. The V and J ends lost 2 bases and 4 bases, in that order; junction bases with no gene match: 0. This CDR3 has 13 residues. The germline V gene has CDR1 MDHEN and CDR2 SYDVKM. A v3.0 immunoSEQ assay was performed at survey level. Only in-frame clones appear in the TCRdb table, and some are missing; sequencing was by immunoSEQ multiplex PCR. The sample consists of 18,000 or so clones, approximately 78% of them appearing once.

This chain links TRBV28 with TRBJ2-3, with TRBD1 matching over 7 bases. The sample here was unsorted PBMCs, taken at the start of antiretroviral therapy, before treatment. The TCR originated in a woman aged 40 to 50 with HIV. The CDR3 here is CASSLTGADTQYF. The CDR3 DNA sequence: TGTGCCAGCAGTTTAACAGGGGCAGATACGCAGTATTTT.